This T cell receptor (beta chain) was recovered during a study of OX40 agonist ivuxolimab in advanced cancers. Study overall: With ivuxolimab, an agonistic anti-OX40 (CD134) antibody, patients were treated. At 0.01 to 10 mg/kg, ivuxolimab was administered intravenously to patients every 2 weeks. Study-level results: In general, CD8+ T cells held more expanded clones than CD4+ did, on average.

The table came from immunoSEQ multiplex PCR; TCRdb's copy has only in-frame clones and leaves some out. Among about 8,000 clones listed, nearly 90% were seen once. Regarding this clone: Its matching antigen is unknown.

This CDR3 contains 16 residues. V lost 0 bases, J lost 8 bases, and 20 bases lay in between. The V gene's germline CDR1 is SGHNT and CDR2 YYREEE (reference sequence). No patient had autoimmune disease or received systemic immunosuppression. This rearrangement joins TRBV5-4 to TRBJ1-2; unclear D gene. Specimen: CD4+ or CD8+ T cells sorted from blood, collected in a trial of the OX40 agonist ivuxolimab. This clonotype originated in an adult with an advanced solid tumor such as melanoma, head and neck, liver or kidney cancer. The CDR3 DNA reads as TGTGCCAGCAGCTTGGCCGAAAAGCGGGCGACGGGGGGCTACACCTTC. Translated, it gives CASSLAEKRATGGYTF.